These 13 T cell receptor beta chains share one sample of origin, sequenced in a study of shared clonotypes between healthy human individuals. Produced via immunoSEQ multiplex PCR; TCRdb's table is partial and in-frame only. The sample contains about a million clones, about three quarters of which appear only once. Sequenced input: memory CD4+ T cells sorted from blood. Described subset: CD45RA-negative fraction. Receptor source: a man between 18 and 35 years old in good health.

V gene TRBV11-1 combines with J gene TRBJ1-2; the match to TRBD1 covers 8 bases. Trimming cost V 5 bases and J 8 bases; bases outside gene matches: 7. This CDR3 has 13 amino acids. Per germline, CDR1 SGHAT and CDR2 FQDESV (reference sequence). CDR3 sequence: CASSLTGARGYTF. The CDR3 DNA is TGTGCCAGCAGCCTGACAGGGGCGAGAGGCTACACCTTC.

The genes are TRBV10-3 and TRBJ1-1; the match to TRBD1 covers 9 bases. V shed 4 bases and J 9 bases; nucleotides not matched to a gene: 9. Germline CDR1 reads ENHRY; CDR2 reads SYGVKD. This CDR3 is built from 14 residues. The DNA for the CDR3 is TGTGCCATCAGTGTTTCGGGACAGGGCAAAAAAGCTTTCTTT. Protein: CAISVSGQGKKAFF.

This chain joins TRBV28 and TRBJ1-1; 10 bases are a match to TRBD1. Per the germline V gene, CDR1 is MDHEN and CDR2 is SYDVKM. The CDR3 covers 14 residues. J gave up 9 bases and V 4 bases, and 8 bases lay outside the gene matches. CDR3 nucleotide sequence: TGTGCCAGCAGTTCACAAGGACAGGGGGGGAAAGCTTTCTTT. Protein: CASSSQGQGGKAFF.

This clone came up a few times. The gene calls are TRBV5-1 and TRBJ1-2; no reliable D call. Germline CDR1 reads SGHRS; CDR2 reads YFSETQ. V was cut by 3 bases and J by 8 bases, with 14 bases left in between. This CDR3 contains 13 residues. The CDR3 loop reads CASSSAMDSGYTF. The CDR3 bases are TGCGCCAGCAGCTCCGCCATGGATTCGGGCTACACCTTC.

The chain carries TRBV11-2 and TRBJ1-2; 9 bases align to TRBD1. The CDR3 is 15 amino acids. From germline, CDR1 is SGHAT and CDR2 FQNNGV. V lost 1 base and J lost 0; bases outside the gene matches: 0. CDR3 protein: CASSLGTGANYGYTF. The CDR3 region has the DNA TGTGCCAGCAGCTTAGGGACAGGGGCTAACTATGGCTACACCTTC.

The chain carries TRBV7-2 and TRBJ2-7; 9 bases are a match to TRBD2. The CDR3 spans 15 residues. The V segment lost 5 bases and the J segment 4 bases; nucleotides outside the gene matches: 9. Germline CDR1 and CDR2: SGHTA and FQGNSA. The CDR3 nucleotides are TGTGCCAGCAGCCCAGCGGGGGGTACCCGTTACGAGCAGTACTTC. Translating gives CASSPAGGTRYEQYF.

This clone showed up just once. The genes are TRBV30 and TRBJ2-1; 12 bases align to TRBD2. Germline CDR1 GTSNPN, CDR2 SVGIG (reference sequence). J gave up 10 bases and V 5 bases, and 12 bases lay outside the gene matches. This CDR3 comprises 15 residues. The CDR3 DNA reads as TGTGCCTGGCAGCGGACTAGCGGGGCCTCCGGGGAGCAGTTCTTC. Amino acids: CAWQRTSGASGEQFF.

This clone was counted a single time. This rearrangement joins TRBV5-6 to TRBJ2-5; D is unclear. The CDR3 spans 14 residues. Trimming pared 4 bases from V and 2 bases from J, leaving 12 bases between. Germline CDR1 SGHDT, CDR2 YYEEEE. DNA for the CDR3: TGTGCCAGCAGCCCCCACAGCTTACAAGAGACCCAGTACTTC. It translates to CASSPHSLQETQYF.

J is TRBJ1-1 and V is TRBV6-1; 8 nucleotides line up with TRBD1. The CDR3 sequence is 16 residues long. The germline V gene has CDR1 MNHNS and CDR2 SASEGT. V shed 4 bases and J 0 bases; nucleotides not matched to a gene: 7. This CDR3 is CASSGRQGPLNTEAFF. In nucleotides, the CDR3 is TGTGCCAGCAGTGGAAGACAGGGGCCCTTGAACACTGAAGCTTTCTTT.

CDR3 coding DNA: TGTGCCTGGAGTATTGACAGGGGTCAGCCCGAATCGGTCAAAAACATTCAGTACTTC. The encoded protein is CAWSIDRGQPESVKNIQYF. The chain has TRBV30 and TRBJ2-4; 8 bases line up with TRBD1. The CDR3 runs 19 residues. Germline assignment: CDR1 GTSNPN and CDR2 SVGIG (reference sequence). V lost 2 bases and J lost 3; bases outside the gene matches: 18.

Of note for this clone: With a much larger clone just one base away, this may be a read error. The chain uses TRBV9 and TRBJ2-1; TRBD2 agrees at 7 bases. With V trimmed by 4 bases and J by 4 bases, 2 bases remained unmatched. The CDR3 is made up of 13 amino acids. Germline V gene lookup returns CDR1 SGDLS and CDR2 YYNGEE. CDR3 region: CASSLAEYNEQFF. CDR3 in DNA: TGTGCCAGCAGCCTAGCGGAGTACAATGAGCAGTTCTTC.

V gene TRBV6-1 combines with J gene TRBJ2-1; D is possibly TRBD1 (6 bases). Germline V gives CDR1 MNHNS, CDR2 SASEGT. Trimming cost V 11 bases and J 6 bases, with 20 bases left between them. There are 14 residues in the CDR3. Here the CDR3 reads CAVSSGQRSNEQFF. The CDR3 DNA sequence: TGTGCCGTCTCGAGCGGACAGCGAAGCAATGAGCAGTTCTTC.

This clone has only a few counts. The same CDR3 arises from other DNA sequences in this sample as well. The V and J genes are TRBV18 and TRBJ2-7, with D hard to call. The CDR3 length is 13 residues. The V end lost 6 bases, the J end lost 3 bases, and 12 bases lay between the germline ends. Per germline, CDR1 KGHSH and CDR2 LQKENI. For the CDR3, the DNA is TGTGCCAGCTCTCCTCCCGGAGACTACGAGCAGTACTTC. Translated, it gives CASSPPGDYEQYF.